This passage covers 21 T cell receptor beta chains from one sample sequenced in a study of T cells after yellow fever vaccination. MiXCR was run by TCRdb on the 5' RACE reads, yielding one entry per CDR3 protein. Here the sample spans some 600,000 distinct CDR3 sequences, 9% to 15% being singletons. Sequences were derived from PBMCs, sampled on the day of the yellow fever booster vaccination. Receptor source: a man aged 30 to 39 who received the YFV17D yellow fever vaccine.

The table lists this clonotype with a few counts. In DNA, the CDR3 is TGCGCCAGCAGCCAAGGTGGGGGTGGCTACACCTTC. Translating it yields CASSQGGGGYTF. V is TRBV4-3 and J is TRBJ1-2, with D possibly being TRBD1 (5 bases). Germline values: CDR1 LGHNA, CDR2 YSLEER. CDR3 size: 12 residues. V shed 1 base and J shed 7 bases, with 7 bases lying between them.

This clonotype was seen a few times. The genes are TRBV6-5 and TRBJ2-5; D gene unclear. The germline gives CDR1 MNHEY, CDR2 SVGAGI. Trimming took 6 bases from V and 7 from J, leaving 9 bases between them. This CDR3 comprises 11 residues. The CDR3 loop is CASSNGRTQYF. The CDR3 DNA reads TGTGCCAGCAGCAACGGGCGGACCCAGTACTTC.

This clonotype has a handful of counts. V gene TRBV7-2 combines with J gene TRBJ2-7; 10 bases map to TRBD2. The CDR3 spans 14 residues. Per the germline V gene, CDR1 is SGHTA and CDR2 is FQGNSA. J gave up 6 bases and V 5 bases, and 7 bases lay outside the gene matches. In DNA form, the CDR3 reads TGTGCCAGCAGCCCGGCTAGCGGGAGCCCCGAGCAGTACTTC. It yields the protein CASSPASGSPEQYF.

This clonotype was seen ten or more times. The chain recombines TRBV5-1 with TRBJ2-7; a possible D gene is TRBD1 (5 bases). From germline, CDR1 is SGHRS and CDR2 YFSETQ. The CDR3 runs 15 residues. Trimming removed 0 bases from V and 2 bases from J, with 12 bases in between. CDR3 amino acids: CASSLEGRAAYEQYF. In DNA form, the CDR3 reads TGCGCCAGCAGCTTGGAAGGCAGGGCTGCCTACGAGCAGTACTTC. Full variable domain (rest looked up from reference TRBV5-1 and TRBJ2-7): KAGVTQTPRYLIKTRGQQVTLSCSPISGHRSVSWYQQTPGQGLQFLFEYFSETQRNKGNFPGRFSGRQFSNSRSEMNVSTLELGDSALYLCASSLEGRAAYEQYFGPGTRLTVT.

This clonotype was observed a few times. The chain couples TRBV7-2 to TRBJ2-1, with D maybe TRBD1 (7 bases). V lost 6 bases and J lost 5, with 20 bases in between. The CDR3 is made up of 16 amino acids. Germline CDR1 and CDR2: SGHTA and FQGNSA. CDR3 in amino acids: CASRQGGGQFNNEQFF. For the CDR3, the DNA is TGTGCCAGCAGGCAAGGAGGGGGACAGTTCAACAATGAGCAGTTCTTC. The full variable domain, in which reference TRBV7-2 and TRBJ2-1 provide the parts outside the CDR3, is GAGVSQSPSNKVTEKGKDVELRCDPISGHTALYWYRQSLGQGLEFLIYFQGNSAPDKSGLPSDRFSAERTGGSVSTLTIQRTQQEDSAVYLCASRQGGGQFNNEQFFGPGTRLTVL.

The sample holds a few counts of this clonotype. Written as DNA, the CDR3 is TGCAGTGCTAGACTAGCGGGAGGCGCCTACAATGAGCAGTTCTTC. Translating it yields CSARLAGGAYNEQFF. This chain connects TRBV20-1 to TRBJ2-1; 11 bases map to TRBD2. Trimming took 2 bases from V and 2 from J; bases not matched to a gene: 2. The V gene's germline CDR1 is DFQATT and CDR2 SNEGSKA (reference sequence). The CDR3 extends over 15 amino acids.

V is TRBV10-2 and J is TRBJ2-7; D not certain. From germline, CDR1 is WSHSY and CDR2 SAAADI. V was cut by 3 bases and J by 6 bases, with 12 bases left in between. The CDR3 is 13 amino acids. The CDR3 sequence: CASSDRGTLEQYF. CDR3 coding DNA: TGCGCCAGCAGTGATCGCGGCACCCTCGAGCAGTACTTC.

The rearrangement joins TRBV12-3 or TRBV12-4 to TRBJ1-5; D is ambiguous. This CDR3 is built from 12 residues. Deletions cut 0 bases from V and 7 bases from J, with 4 bases between. Written as DNA, the CDR3 is TGTGCCAGCAGTTTAGCGTACCAGCCCCAGCATTTT. This encodes CASSLAYQPQHF.

This clonotype was recorded a few times. The J gene is TRBJ2-5, the V gene TRBV4-1, with D unclear. V lost 1 base to trimming and J lost 5 bases, with 17 bases between them. Germline V CDR1 and CDR2: MGHRA, YSYEKL. CDR3 length equals 16 residues. Written as DNA, the CDR3 is TGCGCCAGCAGCCAAGTTCGAGCAGCTAGAGTCGAGACCCAGTACTTC. Translating gives CASSQVRAARVETQYF.

Remarks on this clonotype: The CDR3 carries no conserved terminal phenylalanine or tryptophan, so it likely arises from a read error. The chain has TRBV5-1 and TRBJ2-3; TRBD2 matches 7 bases. The germline gives CDR1 SGHRS, CDR2 YFSETQ. This CDR3 is 14 amino acids long. Losses at the gene ends were 4 bases for V and 1 base for J; bases not matched to a gene: 3. In nucleotides, the CDR3 is TGCGCCAGCAGCCGGGAGGCGGGCACAGATACGCAGTATTCT. This encodes CASSREAGTDTQYS.

This chain links TRBV7-2 with TRBJ2-7, with 7 bases fitting TRBD2. Germline-derived CDR1 and CDR2 are SGHTA and FQGNSA. With V trimmed by 8 bases and J by 2 bases, 3 bases remained unmatched. This CDR3 is built from 12 residues. The CDR3 reads CASGLETYEQYF. CDR3 bases: TGTGCCAGCGGACTAGAGACCTACGAGCAGTACTTC.

This clonotype came up many times. Written as DNA, the CDR3 is TGCGCCAGCAGCCGCCGGGACAGCATCACAGATACGCAGTATTTT. Its protein is CASSRRDSITDTQYF. The rearrangement uses TRBV5-1 and TRBJ2-3; the match to TRBD1 covers 7 bases. In germline, CDR1 is SGHRS, CDR2 YFSETQ. The CDR3 has 15 amino acids. The ends lost 4 bases at V and 2 bases at J; junction bases unmatched: 7.

This clonotype was counted only a few times. The V call is TRBV11-2, the J call TRBJ2-2, with 12 bases aligning to TRBD2. The CDR3 has 17 residues. Per germline, CDR1 SGHAT and CDR2 FQNNGV. The J segment lost 7 bases and the V segment lost 6 bases, leaving 12 bases of the junction unmatched. The CDR3 loop is CASSLQTSGRPGGELFF. The CDR3 DNA follows: TGTGCCAGCAGTCTTCAGACTAGCGGGAGACCAGGCGGGGAGCTGTTTTTT.

The sample holds a few counts of this clonotype. The rearrangement joins TRBV29-1 to TRBJ1-2; possibly TRBD1 for D (6 bases). This CDR3 comprises 13 residues. Trimming stripped 3 bases from V and 8 bases from J, with 16 bases between. Germline CDR1 and CDR2: SQVTM and ANQGSEA. The CDR3 protein is CSVDTGHRRGYTF. CDR3 nucleotide sequence: TGCAGCGTTGATACGGGACACAGGAGGGGCTACACCTTC. The whole variable domain, remainder taken from reference TRBV29-1 and TRBJ1-2, is SAVISQKPSRDICQRGTSLTIQCQVDSQVTMMFWYRQQPGQSLTLIATANQGSEATYESGFVIDKFPISRPNLTFSTLTVSNMSPEDSSIYLCSVDTGHRRGYTFGSGTRLTVV.

The chain uses TRBV5-5 and TRBJ1-2; TRBD1 matches at 8 bases. Germline assignment: CDR1 SGHKS and CDR2 YYEKEE (reference sequence). The CDR3 runs 16 residues. The trim removed 2 bases at V and 4 bases at J, leaving 10 bases unmatched. Here the CDR3 DNA reads TGTGCCAGCAGCTTCCTGGCCAGGGGGCTTTTCTATGGCTACACCTTC. It encodes CASSFLARGLFYGYTF.

This clonotype was counted between two and nine times. The chain joins TRBV12-3 or TRBV12-4 to TRBJ2-6, with 7 nucleotides matching TRBD1. The CDR3 is 13 amino acids. The CDR3 DNA sequence: TGTGGCACTAGGGGGCCTGGGGCCAACGTCCTGACTTTC. Its protein product is CGTRGPGANVLTF.

J is TRBJ2-4 and V is TRBV29-1; D is unresolved. V lost 7 bases and J 0 bases, leaving 13 bases between the germline ends. CDR1 is SQVTM and CDR2 is ANQGSEA in the germline V gene. This CDR3 is 14 amino acids long. The CDR3 bases are TGCAGCGCCCAAGGCCGACTAGCCAAAAACATTCAGTACTTC. Its protein is CSAQGRLAKNIQYF.

The sample holds many counts of this clonotype. This chain connects TRBV5-1 to TRBJ2-7; possibly TRBD1 or TRBD2 for D (5 bases each). V lost 0 bases and J lost 2, with 9 bases in between. The V gene's germline CDR1 is SGHRS and CDR2 YFSETQ. The CDR3 is 14 residues long. CDR3 in DNA: TGCGCCAGCAGCTTGGGGGACCATGCCTACGAGCAGTACTTC. Its protein product is CASSLGDHAYEQYF.

This clonotype showed up just a few times. This chain uses TRBV28 with TRBJ2-1, with 8 bases lining up with TRBD1. Germline V gene data show CDR1 as MDHEN and CDR2 as SYDVKM. The ends lost 7 bases at V and 6 bases at J; junction bases unmatched: 14. CDR3 length equals 16 residues. CDR3 in amino acids: CASTIGGTGRGNEQFF. CDR3 in DNA: TGTGCCAGCACCATTGGAGGGACAGGACGAGGCAATGAGCAGTTCTTC.

V is TRBV5-4 and J is TRBJ2-7, with TRBD2 matching over 15 bases. The V gene's germline CDR1 is SGHNT and CDR2 YYREEE (reference sequence). This CDR3 comprises 18 residues. The J segment lost 6 bases and the V segment lost 2 bases, leaving 12 bases of the junction unmatched. CDR3 sequence: CASSFWTSGRAGPSEQYF. For the CDR3, the DNA is TGTGCCAGCAGCTTCTGGACTAGCGGGAGGGCCGGTCCTTCCGAGCAGTACTTC.

This clonotype turned up a few times. The chain combines TRBV29-1 with TRBJ2-3, with 11 bases matching TRBD2. The V gene end was trimmed by 2 bases and the J gene end by 0 bases; junction bases not matched to a gene: 7. CDR3 size: 17 residues. CDR1 and CDR2 (germline): SQVTM, ANQGSEA. Here the CDR3 reads CSVESSGRYSSTDTQYF. Here the CDR3 DNA reads TGCAGCGTTGAATCTAGCGGGAGGTACTCTAGCACAGATACGCAGTATTTT.